The clone carrying this T cell receptor (beta chain) was seen at least ten times. As yet, its antigen is unknown. MiXCR, run by TCRdb on the 5' RACE reads, gives a single entry per CDR3 protein. This sample has about 360,000 distinct CDR3 sequences; approximately 13% occur once, and the top ten carry around a fifth. The data stem from a study of T-cell memory formation after mild COVID-19. Study at large: TCR clustering was largely donor specific.

The germline V gene has CDR1 SGHRS and CDR2 YFSETQ. The CDR3 loop spans 16 amino acids. Between the trimmed V and J ends, which lost 4 bases and 2 bases, there was a span of 15 bases. The study, taken as a whole, reports: The study found balanced CD4/CD8 in clones contracting day 15 to 85 and a CD4+ lean in later expanders. Contracting CD4+ clones sat mainly in CM and EM; CD8+ in EMRA.

This receptor was taken from a man aged 18 to 30 who had mild COVID-19 (a few samples of this study predate the infection). Cell type and time point are not known. Material: PBMCs or a T cell subset sorted from them (not recorded which). This chain joins TRBV5-1 and TRBJ2-2; D might be TRBD2 (6 bases). CDR3 protein: CASSPLAGPNTGELFF. Written as DNA, the CDR3 is TGCGCCAGCAGCCCCCTGGCGGGGCCCAACACCGGGGAGCTGTTTTTT.